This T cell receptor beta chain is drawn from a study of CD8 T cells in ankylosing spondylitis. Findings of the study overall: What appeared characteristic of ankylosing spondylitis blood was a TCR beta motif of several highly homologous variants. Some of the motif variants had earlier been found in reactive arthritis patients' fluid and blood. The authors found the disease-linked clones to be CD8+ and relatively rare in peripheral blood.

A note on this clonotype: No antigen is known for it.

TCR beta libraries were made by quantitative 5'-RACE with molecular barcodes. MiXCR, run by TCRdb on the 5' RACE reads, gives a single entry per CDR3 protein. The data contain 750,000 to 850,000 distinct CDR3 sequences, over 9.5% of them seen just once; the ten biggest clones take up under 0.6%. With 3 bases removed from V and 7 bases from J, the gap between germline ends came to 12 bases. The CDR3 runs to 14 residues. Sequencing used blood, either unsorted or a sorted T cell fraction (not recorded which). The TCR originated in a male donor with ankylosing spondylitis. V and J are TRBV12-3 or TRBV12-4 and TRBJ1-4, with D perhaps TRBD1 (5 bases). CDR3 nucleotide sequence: TGTGCCAGCAGTTTCGGGGGAAGACTTGAAAAACTGTTTTTT. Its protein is CASSFGGRLEKLFF.